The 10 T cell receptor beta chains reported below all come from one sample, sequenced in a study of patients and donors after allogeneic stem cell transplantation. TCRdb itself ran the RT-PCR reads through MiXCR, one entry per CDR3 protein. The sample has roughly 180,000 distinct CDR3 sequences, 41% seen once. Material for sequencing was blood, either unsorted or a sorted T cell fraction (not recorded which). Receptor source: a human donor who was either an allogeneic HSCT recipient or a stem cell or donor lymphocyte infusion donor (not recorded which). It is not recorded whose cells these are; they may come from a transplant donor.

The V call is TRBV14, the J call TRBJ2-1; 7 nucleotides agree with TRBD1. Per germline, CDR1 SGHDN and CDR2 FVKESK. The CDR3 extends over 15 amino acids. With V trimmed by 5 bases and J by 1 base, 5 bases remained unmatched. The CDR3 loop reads CASSITTGSYNEQFF. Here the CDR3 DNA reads TGTGCCAGCAGCATCACGACAGGGTCCTACAATGAGCAGTTCTTC.

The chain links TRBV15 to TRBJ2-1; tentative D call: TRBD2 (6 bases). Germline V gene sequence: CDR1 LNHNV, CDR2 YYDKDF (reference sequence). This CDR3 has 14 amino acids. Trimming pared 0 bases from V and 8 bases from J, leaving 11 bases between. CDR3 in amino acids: CATSRDRASDEQFF. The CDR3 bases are TGTGCCACCAGCAGAGATCGGGCTAGCGATGAGCAGTTCTTC.

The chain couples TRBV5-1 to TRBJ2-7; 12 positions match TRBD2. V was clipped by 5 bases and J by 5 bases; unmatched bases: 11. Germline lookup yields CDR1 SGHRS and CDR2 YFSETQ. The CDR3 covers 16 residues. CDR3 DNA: TGCGCCAGCAGGCCTAGCGGGAGGGCCGGTGTGCACGAGCAGTACTTC. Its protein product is CASRPSGRAGVHEQYF.

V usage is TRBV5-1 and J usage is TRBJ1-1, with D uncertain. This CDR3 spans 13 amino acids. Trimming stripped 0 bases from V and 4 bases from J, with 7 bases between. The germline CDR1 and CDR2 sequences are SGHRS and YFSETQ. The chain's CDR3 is CASSLDIGTEAFF. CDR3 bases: TGCGCCAGCAGCTTGGACATAGGCACTGAAGCTTTCTTT.

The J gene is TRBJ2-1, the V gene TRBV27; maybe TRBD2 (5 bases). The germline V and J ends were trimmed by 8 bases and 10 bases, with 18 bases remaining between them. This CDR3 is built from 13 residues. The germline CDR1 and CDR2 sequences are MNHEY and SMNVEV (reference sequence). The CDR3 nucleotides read TGTGCCAGCTTCCCAGCGTTCCCGGGAGAGCAGTTCTTC. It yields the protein CASFPAFPGEQFF.

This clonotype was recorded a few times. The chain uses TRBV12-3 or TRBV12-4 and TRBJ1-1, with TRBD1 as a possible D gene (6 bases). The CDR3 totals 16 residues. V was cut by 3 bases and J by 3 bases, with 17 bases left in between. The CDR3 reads CASSLPPGGLDTEAFF. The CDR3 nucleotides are TGTGCCAGCAGTTTGCCCCCTGGGGGGCTGGACACTGAAGCTTTCTTT.

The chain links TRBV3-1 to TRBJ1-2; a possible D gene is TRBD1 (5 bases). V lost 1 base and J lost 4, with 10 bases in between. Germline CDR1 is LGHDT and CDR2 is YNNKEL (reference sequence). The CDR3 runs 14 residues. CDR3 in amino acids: CASSQVVQGYGYTF. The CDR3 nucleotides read TGTGCCAGCAGCCAAGTTGTTCAGGGCTATGGCTACACCTTC.

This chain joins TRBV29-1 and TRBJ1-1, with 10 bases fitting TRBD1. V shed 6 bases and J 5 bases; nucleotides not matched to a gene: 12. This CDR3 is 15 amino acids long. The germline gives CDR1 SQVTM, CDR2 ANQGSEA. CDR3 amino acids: CSVPGQGSQGTEAFF. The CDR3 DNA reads TGCAGCGTGCCGGGACAGGGGTCTCAGGGGACTGAAGCTTTCTTT.

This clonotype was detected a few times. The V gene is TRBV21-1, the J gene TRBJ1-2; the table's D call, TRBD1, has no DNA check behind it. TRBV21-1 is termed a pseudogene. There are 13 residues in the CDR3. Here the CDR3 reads CASISGTGDGYTF. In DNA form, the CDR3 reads TGTGCCAGCATTTCCGGGACAGGGGATGGCTACACCTTC.

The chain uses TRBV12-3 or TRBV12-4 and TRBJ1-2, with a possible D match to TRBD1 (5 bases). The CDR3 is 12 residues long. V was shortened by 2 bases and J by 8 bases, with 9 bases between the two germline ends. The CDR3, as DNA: TGTGCCAGCAGTTTACCAGGGCACGGCTACACCTTC. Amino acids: CASSLPGHGYTF.